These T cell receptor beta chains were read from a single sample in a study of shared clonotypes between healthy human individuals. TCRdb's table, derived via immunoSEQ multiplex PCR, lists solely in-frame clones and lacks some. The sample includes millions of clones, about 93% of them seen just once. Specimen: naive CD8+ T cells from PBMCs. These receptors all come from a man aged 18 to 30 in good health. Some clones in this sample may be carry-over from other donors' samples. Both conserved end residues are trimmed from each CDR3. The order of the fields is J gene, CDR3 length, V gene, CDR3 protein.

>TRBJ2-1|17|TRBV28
ASSLSPDRPVAVYNEQF
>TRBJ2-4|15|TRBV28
ASSPNRDRGPYNIQY
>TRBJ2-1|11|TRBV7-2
ASSTIHGNEQF
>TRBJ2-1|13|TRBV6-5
ASGASASLYNEQF
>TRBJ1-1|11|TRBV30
AWTDAPRTEAF
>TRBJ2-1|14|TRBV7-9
ASSRKGVAGYNEQF
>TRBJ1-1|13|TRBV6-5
ASSYSPGGRTEAF
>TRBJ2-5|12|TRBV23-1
ASSQSRAWETQY
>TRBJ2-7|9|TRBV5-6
ASSLKFEQY
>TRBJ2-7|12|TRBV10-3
AIIAGLAGNEQY
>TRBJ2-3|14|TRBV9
ASSVAGGQGTDTQY
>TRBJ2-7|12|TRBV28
ASSRSGRSYEQY
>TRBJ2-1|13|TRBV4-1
ASSQVISGGHEQF
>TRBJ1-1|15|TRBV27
ASSLYTPSLMNTEAF
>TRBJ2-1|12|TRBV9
ASSTLATHNEQF
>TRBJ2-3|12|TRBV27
ASSLVGLTDTQY
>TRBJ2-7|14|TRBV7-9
ASSHTGLAEAYEQY
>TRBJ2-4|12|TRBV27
ASSLYRGKNIQY
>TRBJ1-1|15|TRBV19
ASSSRGRGREDTEAF
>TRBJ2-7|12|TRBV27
ASSIRQASYEQY
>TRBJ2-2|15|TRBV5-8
ASIKGFGTGNTGELF
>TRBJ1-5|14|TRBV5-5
ASSLRGSGSNQPQH
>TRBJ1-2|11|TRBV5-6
ASSEGVTYGYT
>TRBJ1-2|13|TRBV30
AWSLTGGYSFGYT
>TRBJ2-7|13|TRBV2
ASSEGKGSAYEQY
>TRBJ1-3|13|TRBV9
ASSSQDSSGNTIY
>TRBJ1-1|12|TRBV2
ASSGEDPKEAAF
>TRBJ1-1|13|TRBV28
ASRPIRDRGTEAF
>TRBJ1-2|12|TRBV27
ASSPGIGSYGYT
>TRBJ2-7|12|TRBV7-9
ASSFPGLPYEQY
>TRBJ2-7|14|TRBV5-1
ASSLYYGDSSYEQY
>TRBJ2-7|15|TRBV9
ASSGRELAGGTYEQY
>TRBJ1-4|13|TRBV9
ASSVGGVSDEKLF
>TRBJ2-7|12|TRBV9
ASSVVPGDHEQY
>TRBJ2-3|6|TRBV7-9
AGDTQY
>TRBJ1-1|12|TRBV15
ATSWSKGNTEAF
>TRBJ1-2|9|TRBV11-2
ASSSPDGYT
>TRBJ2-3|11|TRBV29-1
SAGAGGPDTQY
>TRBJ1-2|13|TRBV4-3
ASSQVEGTGYGYT
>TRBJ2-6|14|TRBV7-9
ASSPGEGLGFDVLT
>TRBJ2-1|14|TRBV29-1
SSEGLRGSSYNEQF
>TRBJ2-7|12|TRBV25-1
ASSLGLAAYEQY
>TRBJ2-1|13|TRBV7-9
ASSNGLAGYNEQF
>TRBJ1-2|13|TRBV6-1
ASSERAFPRAGYT
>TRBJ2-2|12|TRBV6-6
ASSKTGSTGELF
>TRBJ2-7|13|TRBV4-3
ASSQDWDSPYEQY
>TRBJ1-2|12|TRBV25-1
ASSPPGQGVGYT